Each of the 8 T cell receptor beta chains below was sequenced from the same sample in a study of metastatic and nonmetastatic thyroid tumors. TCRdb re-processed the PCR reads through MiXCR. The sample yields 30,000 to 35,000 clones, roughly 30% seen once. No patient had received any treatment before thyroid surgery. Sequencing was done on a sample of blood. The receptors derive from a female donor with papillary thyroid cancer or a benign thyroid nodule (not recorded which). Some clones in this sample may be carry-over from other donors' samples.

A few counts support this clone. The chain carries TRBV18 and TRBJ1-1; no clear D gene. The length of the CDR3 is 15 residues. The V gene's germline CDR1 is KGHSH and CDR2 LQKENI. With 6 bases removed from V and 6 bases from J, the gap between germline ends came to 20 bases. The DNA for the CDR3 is TGTGCCAGCTCCATGCCGCGGGTGTTGGGCCCTGAAGCTTTCTTT. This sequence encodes CASSMPRVLGPEAFF.

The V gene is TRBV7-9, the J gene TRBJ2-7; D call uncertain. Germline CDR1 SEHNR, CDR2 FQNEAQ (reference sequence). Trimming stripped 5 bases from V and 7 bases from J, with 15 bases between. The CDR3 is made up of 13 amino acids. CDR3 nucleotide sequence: TGTGCCAGCAGCCACAACAAGGCTTGGGAGCAGTACTTC. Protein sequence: CASSHNKAWEQYF. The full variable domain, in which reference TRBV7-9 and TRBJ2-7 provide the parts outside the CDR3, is DTGVSQNPRHKITKRGQNVTFRCDPISEHNRLYWYRQTLGQGPEFLTYFQNEAQLEKSRLLSDRFSAERPKGSFSTLEIQRTEQGDSAMYLCASSHNKAWEQYFGPGTRLTVT.

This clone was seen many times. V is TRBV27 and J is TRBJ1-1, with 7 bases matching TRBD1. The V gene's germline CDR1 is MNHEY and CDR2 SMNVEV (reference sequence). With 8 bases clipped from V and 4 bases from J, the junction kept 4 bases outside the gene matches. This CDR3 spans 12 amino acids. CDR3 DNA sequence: TGTGCCAGCGGAACAGGGGCCACTGAAGCTTTCTTT. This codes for CASGTGATEAFF.

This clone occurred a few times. This chain's CDR3 is CASSTPSGRAIFYEQYF. In nucleotides, the CDR3 is TGTGCCAGCAGTACCCCTAGCGGGAGGGCCATTTTTTACGAGCAGTACTTC. The chain uses TRBV6-1 and TRBJ2-7, with TRBD2 matching 12 bases. CDR1 MNHNS and CDR2 SASEGT come from the germline V gene. Trimming took 5 bases from V and 4 from J; bases not matched to a gene: 12. The CDR3 loop spans 17 amino acids.

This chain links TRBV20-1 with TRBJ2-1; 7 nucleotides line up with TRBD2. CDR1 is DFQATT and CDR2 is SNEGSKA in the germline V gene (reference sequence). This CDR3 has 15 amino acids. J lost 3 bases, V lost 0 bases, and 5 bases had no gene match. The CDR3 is CSARDLAVYYNEQFF. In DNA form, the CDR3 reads TGCAGTGCTAGAGATCTAGCGGTATACTACAATGAGCAGTTCTTC.

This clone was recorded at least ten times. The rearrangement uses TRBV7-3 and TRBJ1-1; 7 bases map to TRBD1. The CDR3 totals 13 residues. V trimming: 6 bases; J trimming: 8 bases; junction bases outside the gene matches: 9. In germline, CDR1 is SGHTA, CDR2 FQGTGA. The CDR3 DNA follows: TGTGCCAGCAGTACTACAGGGGAAGGAGAAGCTTTCTTT. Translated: CASSTTGEGEAFF.

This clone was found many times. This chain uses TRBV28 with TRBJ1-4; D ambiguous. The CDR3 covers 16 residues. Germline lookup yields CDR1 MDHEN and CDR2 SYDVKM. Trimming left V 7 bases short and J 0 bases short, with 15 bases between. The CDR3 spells CASNLGDGATNEKLFF. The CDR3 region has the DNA TGTGCCAGCAATCTAGGAGATGGGGCAACTAATGAAAAACTGTTTTTT.

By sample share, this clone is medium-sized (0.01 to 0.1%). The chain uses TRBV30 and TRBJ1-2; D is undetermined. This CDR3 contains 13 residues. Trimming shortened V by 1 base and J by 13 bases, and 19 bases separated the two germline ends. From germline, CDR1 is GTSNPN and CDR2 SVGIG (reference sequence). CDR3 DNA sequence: TGTGCCTGGAGTGCTGTCCCGGCCACCCCAGTCACCTTC. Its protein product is CAWSAVPATPVTF.